A single sample gave rise to the 22 T cell receptor beta chains below, sequenced in a study of blood T cell repertoires in COVID-19 (dated by TCRdb to about 2020). Libraries were made using the immunoSEQ multiplex PCR assay. TCRdb's version of the immuneACCESS table is confined to in-frame rearrangements and falls short of the full clone set. An unresolved V gene accounts for under half of the shortfall where checked; the remainder is of unknown origin. Across this sample there are 120,000 or so clones, with 80% to 85% seen only once. The leading ten clones occupy around 4.1% of the sample. The source material was peripheral blood. These receptors originate from a woman in her 50s with acute or convalescent COVID-19.

This clone was picked up a small number of times. The genes are TRBV5-1 and TRBJ2-3; 11 nucleotides line up with TRBD2. The CDR3 covers 16 residues. V was pared by 4 bases and J by 1 base, with 5 bases of the junction left unmatched. Germline values: CDR1 SGHRS, CDR2 YFSETQ. The CDR3, as DNA: TGCGCCAGCAGCACCTTACTAGCGGGAGGCACAGATACGCAGTATTTT. It translates to CASSTLLAGGTDTQYF.

The genes are TRBV7-8 and TRBJ2-7, with TRBD1 matching over 7 bases. Germline loops: CDR1 SGHVS, CDR2 FQNEAQ. This CDR3 comprises 14 residues. Losses at the gene ends were 4 bases for V and 2 bases for J; bases not matched to a gene: 5. The CDR3 sequence: CASSSGQSTYEQYF. DNA of the CDR3: TGTGCCAGCAGCTCGGGACAGTCTACCTACGAGCAGTACTTC.

The chain links TRBV18 to TRBJ2-1, with 11 bases lining up with TRBD2. J gave up 0 bases and V 4 bases, and 5 bases lay outside the gene matches. This CDR3 has 17 amino acids. Germline-derived CDR1 and CDR2 are KGHSH and LQKENI. CDR3 region: CASSQTSGVSSYNEQFF. The CDR3 region has the DNA TGTGCCAGCTCACAGACTAGCGGGGTTAGCTCCTACAATGAGCAGTTCTTC.

The chain uses TRBV28 and TRBJ1-1; D possibly corresponds to TRBD1 (6 bases). V was cut by 2 bases and J by 5 bases, with 6 bases left in between. Germline CDR1 reads MDHEN; CDR2 reads SYDVKM. The CDR3 covers 12 residues. Here the CDR3 DNA reads TGTGCCAGCAGTTTAGGGACAACTGAAGCTTTCTTT. This gives the protein CASSLGTTEAFF.

The rearrangement links TRBV4-2 to TRBJ2-7; 14 bases fit TRBD2. The germline CDR1 and CDR2 sequences are LGHNA and YNFKEQ. This CDR3 contains 18 residues. With 4 bases clipped from V and 0 bases from J, the junction kept 8 bases outside the gene matches. CDR3 amino acids: CASSPTGTSGGPSYEQYF. The CDR3, as DNA: TGTGCCAGCAGCCCTACCGGGACTAGCGGGGGACCCTCCTACGAGCAGTACTTC.

The chain uses TRBV4-1 and TRBJ1-6, with D maybe TRBD1 (6 bases). The V end was cut by 4 bases, the J end by 10 bases, with 17 bases between. Germline V lookup: CDR1 MGHRA, CDR2 YSYEKL. This CDR3 contains 15 residues. This CDR3 is CASSLDDRFYSPLHF. The CDR3 DNA reads TGCGCCAGCAGCCTCGATGACAGGTTTTACTCACCCCTCCACTTT.

This clone was picked up one time. The V gene is TRBV15, the J gene TRBJ2-1; 7 nucleotides match TRBD1. The CDR3 totals 13 residues. The trim removed 2 bases at V and 8 bases at J, leaving 3 bases unmatched. Germline V gene lookup returns CDR1 LNHNV and CDR2 YYDKDF (reference sequence). The CDR3 DNA reads TGTGCCACCAGCAGAACAGGGGCCTATGAGCAGTTCTTC. Translation: CATSRTGAYEQFF.

About this clone itself: Germline and junction disagree at one end, which may indicate a read error. This chain connects TRBV2 to TRBJ2-1; tentative D call: TRBD1 (5 bases). Per the germline V gene, CDR1 is SNHLY and CDR2 is FYNNEI. The CDR3 has 15 amino acids. The CDR3 protein is CASTEQDPTGNEQFF. In DNA, the CDR3 is TGTGCCAGCACTGAACAGGACCCCACAGGCAATGAGCAGTTCTTC.

This chain uses TRBV19 with TRBJ1-5; 10 bases are shared with TRBD1. V was clipped by 3 bases and J by 1 base; unmatched bases: 6. Germline V CDR1 and CDR2: LNHDA, SQIVND (reference sequence). This CDR3 is built from 17 residues. The CDR3 DNA reads TGTGCCAGTAGTATCTGGCGGGACAGGGGAAGCAATCAGCCCCAGCATTTT. This sequence encodes CASSIWRDRGSNQPQHF.

J is TRBJ2-1 and V is TRBV10-1, with TRBD1 matching over 7 bases. The J segment lost 7 bases and the V segment lost 0 bases, leaving 3 bases of the junction unmatched. The CDR3 totals 14 residues. Germline-derived CDR1 and CDR2 are WNHNN and SYGVQD (reference sequence). CDR3 nucleotides: TGCGCCAGCAGTGAGTCGACGGGACAGAATGAGCAGTTCTTC. This gives the protein CASSESTGQNEQFF.

The CDR3 here is CASSLRQGAREKLFF. The DNA for the CDR3 is TGTGCCAGCAGCTTACGACAGGGGGCGCGGGAAAAACTGTTTTTT. The rearrangement uses TRBV7-8 and TRBJ1-4, with 10 bases identical to TRBD1. With 2 bases clipped from V and 8 bases from J, the junction kept 5 bases outside the gene matches. This CDR3 is built from 15 residues. Germline-derived CDR1 and CDR2 are SGHVS and FQNEAQ. The variable domain in full, completed from reference TRBV7-8 and TRBJ1-4, reads GAGVSQSPRYKVAKRGQDVALRCDPISGHVSLFWYQQALGQGPEFLTYFQNEAQLDKSGLPSDRFFAERPEGSVSTLKIQRTQQEDSAVYLCASSLRQGAREKLFFGSGTQLSVL.

The chain combines TRBV9 with TRBJ1-2; 7 positions match TRBD1. CDR1 and CDR2 (germline): SGDLS, YYNGEE. The CDR3 covers 16 residues. Trimming at V came to 3 bases and at J to 5 bases, leaving 13 bases not matched to a gene. This chain's CDR3 is CASSGGTATLGYGYTF. The CDR3 DNA sequence: TGTGCCAGCAGCGGGGGGACAGCGACTTTAGGGTATGGCTACACCTTC.

The chain joins TRBV6-6 to TRBJ2-4; 12 bases agree with TRBD1. The junction had 5 bases not matched to a gene; V was cut back by 6 bases and J by 5 bases. Germline values: CDR1 MNHNY, CDR2 SVGAGI (reference sequence). The CDR3 totals 15 residues. CDR3 loop: CASSRDRGHENIQYF. The CDR3 DNA is TGTGCCAGCAGCCGGGACAGGGGGCATGAAAACATTCAGTACTTC.

V gene TRBV27 combines with J gene TRBJ2-7, with 10 nucleotides matching TRBD2. Germline CDR1 is MNHEY and CDR2 is SMNVEV (reference sequence). The V and J ends lost 2 bases and 0 bases, in that order; junction bases with no gene match: 7. CDR3 length: 17 residues. This chain's CDR3 is CASSLQLAGVSSYEQYF. For the CDR3, the DNA is TGTGCCAGCAGTTTACAGCTAGCGGGAGTGAGCTCCTACGAGCAGTACTTC.

The chain couples TRBV18 to TRBJ1-2, with TRBD1 matching 7 bases. V dropped 2 bases and J dropped 6; count of bases not matched to a gene: 12. CDR3 size: 16 residues. From germline, CDR1 is KGHSH and CDR2 LQKENI. Here the CDR3 DNA reads TGTGCCAGCTCACCAGACAGGGCGACTAGATCTAATGGCTACACCTTC. Amino acids: CASSPDRATRSNGYTF.

The DNA of the CDR3 is TGTGCCAGCAGCCCCCGGGACACACCGGAAGAGACCCAGTACTTC. Amino acids: CASSPRDTPEETQYF. The chain joins TRBV27 to TRBJ2-5, with a weak D call TRBD1 (6 bases). Germline CDR1 is MNHEY and CDR2 is SMNVEV (reference sequence). V was shortened by 6 bases and J by 3 bases, with 17 bases between the two germline ends. The CDR3 consists of 15 residues.

Only a few counts were recorded for this clone. This chain joins TRBV29-1 and TRBJ2-1; a weak D match, TRBD2 (5 bases). Germline V gene sequence: CDR1 SQVTM, CDR2 ANQGSEA. V gave up 4 bases and J gave up 8 bases, with 9 bases separating them. This CDR3 has 11 residues. The CDR3 is CSVGTGDEQFF. CDR3 coding DNA: TGCAGCGTTGGGACTGGTGATGAGCAGTTCTTC.

The rearrangement uses TRBV5-6 and TRBJ2-5, with TRBD2 matching over 8 bases. V shed 6 bases and J 4 bases; nucleotides not matched to a gene: 14. The CDR3 totals 16 residues. CDR1 is SGHDT, CDR2 YYEEEE, per germline. The CDR3 protein is CASTPTPERGLETQYF. The CDR3 nucleotides read TGTGCCAGCACACCGACTCCTGAGCGGGGGTTAGAGACCCAGTACTTC.

This chain uses TRBV10-2 with TRBJ2-7; tentatively, D is TRBD2 (5 bases). The CDR3 is made up of 12 amino acids. Germline V gene sequence: CDR1 WSHSY, CDR2 SAAADI. V was trimmed by 6 bases and J by 4 bases, leaving 10 bases between them. The CDR3 region has the DNA TGCGCCAGCAGCCCGGACTCGTACGAGCAGTACTTC. Translating gives CASSPDSYEQYF.

This clone was found a few times. J is TRBJ2-3 and V is TRBV7-3, with D possibly TRBD2 on 5 matching bases. Germline values: CDR1 SGHTA, CDR2 FQGTGA. The ends were cut back, 4 bases at V and 2 bases at J, with 7 bases in the middle. CDR3 length equals 13 residues. The CDR3 region has the DNA TGTGCCAGCAGCTCTAGCTCCACAGATACGCAGTATTTT. Protein sequence: CASSSSSTDTQYF.

V usage is TRBV2 and J usage is TRBJ2-1; 7 nucleotides align to TRBD1. CDR1 is SNHLY, CDR2 FYNNEI, per germline. V lost 3 bases and J lost 1; bases outside the gene matches: 0. CDR3 length equals 14 residues. Here the CDR3 reads CASSEGQSYNEQFF. As DNA, the CDR3 is TGTGCCAGCAGTGAGGGACAGTCCTACAATGAGCAGTTCTTC.

The gene calls are TRBV19 and TRBJ1-4, with D possibly matching TRBD1 (5 bases). V dropped 3 bases and J dropped 7 bases, with 27 bases sitting between them. The CDR3 loop spans 19 amino acids. Germline V gene sequence: CDR1 LNHDA, CDR2 SQIVND (reference sequence). The CDR3 DNA reads TGTGCCAGTAGTATTCGGACCCAGGGAGGGTCAACATTTGGTGAAAAACTGTTTTTT. It is translated as CASSIRTQGGSTFGEKLFF.